This is a list of T cell receptor beta chains from one sample in a study of read filtering for tumor transcriptome and immune sequencing. MiXCR, run by TCRdb on the reads, gives a single entry per CDR3 protein. The data contain 15,000 or so distinct CDR3 sequences, roughly 22% of them seen just once; the ten biggest clones take up around 82%. The sequenced material came from a population of CD138-negative cells sorted from bone marrow. Source of these receptors: a donor over 35 with multiple myeloma. Each CDR3 is given with its conserved first and last residue. The D gene is left open where the match is weak. Clone size is given for some rows only: seen once, a few or many times, or a class if the clone is expanded.

d_gene	v_gene	j_gene	abundance	CDR3nt	CDR3aa
.	TRBV6-1	TRBJ1-1	.	TGTGCCAGCAGTTATCCCGGGGGCCGGAACACTGAAGCTTTCTTT	CASSYPGGRNTEAFF
.	TRBV5-6	TRBJ1-1	.	TGTGCCAGCAACACGAACCCGTCAGAAATGAACACTGAAGCTTTCTTT	CASNTNPSEMNTEAFF
TRBD2	TRBV6-5	TRBJ2-6	many	TGTGCCAGCAGTTACTCCGGACTAGCGGGGGTCTCTTACTTAGCTGGGGCCAACGTCCTGACTTTC	CASSYSGLAGVSYLAGANVLTF
TRBD1	TRBV14	TRBJ1-2	few	TGTGCCAGCAGCCCAGACAGGGGGCTCTATGGCTACACCTTC	CASSPDRGLYGYTF
TRBD1	TRBV20-1	TRBJ1-1	many	TGCAGTGCTAGCGGGAGGGGACAGGGAGACACTGAAGCTTTCTTT	CSASGRGQGDTEAFF
TRBD2	TRBV5-1	TRBJ2-1	.	TGCGCCAGCAGCCCCCGGGACTACGGGTATGAGCAGTTCTTC	CASSPRDYGYEQFF
TRBD2	TRBV5-1	TRBJ2-1	many	TGCGCCAGCAGCCCCCCCCCAAGCGGGGGACCCCCCTACAATGAGCAGTTCTTC	CASSPPPSGGPPYNEQFF
TRBD1	TRBV29-1	TRBJ1-4	many	TGCAGCGTCGCACAGGGGGCGGGTGAAAAACTGTTTTTT	CSVAQGAGEKLFF
TRBD2	TRBV5-4	TRBJ2-3	many	TGTGCCAGCAGCCGGGGAGGGAACACAGATACGCAGTATTTT	CASSRGGNTDTQYF
.	TRBV11-2	TRBJ2-1	many	TGTGCCAGCAGCTCGCCGTGGGGGCGAGAAACCAATGAGCAGTTCTTC	CASSSPWGRETNEQFF
.	TRBV5-1	TRBJ2-1	.	TGCGCCAGCAGCAGAAGCGGACCCTCCTACAGCGAGCAGTTCTTC	CASSRSGPSYSEQFF
.	TRBV7-9	TRBJ2-3	many	TGTGCCAGCAGTAGCCAGCGGAGCACAGATACGCAGTATTTT	CASSSQRSTDTQYF
.	TRBV5-1	TRBJ2-5	few	TGCGCCAGCAGCCTGATAACAGGAAAAGAGACCCAGTACTTC	CASSLITGKETQYF
.	TRBV7-8	TRBJ2-7	many	TGTGCCAGCAGCCTAGTGGCTCCAACAAATAGCCCGGCGAACGAGCAGTACTTC	CASSLVAPTNSPANEQYF
.	TRBV19	TRBJ2-5	.	TGTGCCAGTAGTAAAGGGGCAGGGCGAGAGACCCAGTACTTC	CASSKGAGRETQYF
.	TRBV5-1	TRBJ2-3	many	TGCGCCAGCAGCGGGGGTTGGTTGGGCACAGATACGCAGTATTTT	CASSGGWLGTDTQYF
.	TRBV20-1	TRBJ2-1	.	TGTAGTGCTGTCAATAATTACAATGAGCAGTTCTTC	CSAVNNYNEQFF
.	TRBV6-2/TRBV6-3	TRBJ2-1	many	TGTGCCAGCAGTTACCAGGGTTTAGCGAACCCCGGCTACAATGAGCAGTTCTTC	CASSYQGLANPGYNEQFF
TRBD1	TRBV7-2	TRBJ1-1	many	TGTGCCAGCAGCCGAGACAGGGGGCGAGCTTTCTTT	CASSRDRGRAFF
TRBD1	TRBV7-9	TRBJ2-1	many	TGTGCCAGCAGCTTAACAGGGGTATCGGACAATGAGCAGTTCTTC	CASSLTGVSDNEQFF
TRBD1	TRBV20-1	TRBJ1-2	.	TGCAGTGCTAGTAAACCGGGACAGAACTATGGCTACACCTTC	CSASKPGQNYGYTF
TRBD1	TRBV12-3/TRBV12-4	TRBJ2-5	.	TGTGCCAGCAGTGGGACAGTGGAGACCCAGTACTTC	CASSGTVETQYF
.	TRBV20-1	TRBJ2-5	.	TGCAGTGCCCGGCACCAAGAGACCCAGTACTTC	CSARHQETQYF
TRBD1	TRBV19	TRBJ1-5	few	TGTGCCAGTAGTATCGAAGTACAGGGGGCCCTTCGCAATCAGCCCCAGCATTTT	CASSIEVQGALRNQPQHF
.	TRBV4-3	TRBJ2-2	.	TGCGCCAGCAGCCATTCGGACCTCACCGGGGAGCTGCTTTTT	CASSHSDLTGELLF
TRBD1	TRBV5-1	TRBJ1-1	.	TGCGCCAGCAGCAGCGGACAGGTGAACACTGAAGCTTTCTTT	CASSSGQVNTEAFF
.	TRBV30	TRBJ2-2	.	TGTGCCTGGAGTGTGAGTCCTACCGGGGAGCTGTTTTTT	CAWSVSPTGELFF
.	TRBV20-1	TRBJ1-4	many	TGCAGTGCTAGCCTCGACCCAACTAATGAAAAACTGTTTTTT	CSASLDPTNEKLFF
.	TRBV6-2/TRBV6-3	TRBJ2-5	many	TGTGCCAGCAGTTCCGTGGGAGAGACCCAGTACTTC	CASSSVGETQYF
.	TRBV4-3	TRBJ2-7	many	TGCGCCAGCAGCCCAACGCGAGCGTCTTTTTACGAGCAGTACTTC	CASSPTRASFYEQYF
.	TRBV30	TRBJ2-1	.	TGTGCCTGGAGTCTGAGCGGATACGATGAGCAGTTCTTC	CAWSLSGYDEQFF
.	TRBV6-1	TRBJ2-3	.	TGTGCCAGCACCACAAATAGACACCCGGAGGACACAGATACGCAGTATTTT	CASTTNRHPEDTDTQYF
TRBD1	TRBV11-3	TRBJ1-1	.	TGTGCCAGCAGCCTCGGGACAGGTCGGGGAGACACTGAAGCTTTCTTT	CASSLGTGRGDTEAFF
TRBD1	TRBV30	TRBJ2-7	many	TGTGCCTGGAGTGTACTGGGACAGGGGGCCTCCTACGAGCAGTACTTC	CAWSVLGQGASYEQYF
.	TRBV7-2	TRBJ2-7	many	TGTGCCAGCAGCTTAGGGGGAGGCCTCTACGAGCAGTACTTC	CASSLGGGLYEQYF
TRBD2	TRBV29-1	TRBJ2-2	many	TGCAGCGTTGAAACGGGAGGGACCGGGGAGCTGTTTTTT	CSVETGGTGELFF
TRBD1	TRBV10-3	TRBJ1-4	few	TGTGCCATCAGTGATGGCTCGGGACAGGAAAATTCTGGATTTAATGAAAAACTGTTTTTT	CAISDGSGQENSGFNEKLFF
TRBD2	TRBV7-9	TRBJ2-1	many	TGTGCCAGCAGCTCAAGGACTAGCGGACTGAGCTCCTACAATGAGCAGTTCTTC	CASSSRTSGLSSYNEQFF
.	TRBV7-9	TRBJ1-2	once	TGTGCCAGCAGCCCTGGCGCAGATAATGGCTACACCTTC	CASSPGADNGYTF
TRBD1	TRBV11-2	TRBJ2-1	many	TGTGCCAGCAGCTCCACAGGGGGTCGCTACAATGAGCAGTTCTTC	CASSSTGGRYNEQFF
TRBD1	TRBV19	TRBJ1-1	many	TGTGCCAGTAGCCAACGACGGGACAGGGGGTCGAACACTGAAGCTTTCTTT	CASSQRRDRGSNTEAFF
TRBD1	TRBV7-8	TRBJ2-7	few	TGTGCCAGTGGCGCGGGACAGGGGGCCGAGCAGTACTTC	CASGAGQGAEQYF
TRBD1	TRBV10-3	TRBJ2-6	many	TGTGCCATCAATCCGGGACAGGGAACCGGGGCCAACGTCCTGACTTTC	CAINPGQGTGANVLTF
.	TRBV11-3	TRBJ2-2	.	TGTGCCAGCAGCTTAGGCCCCAGGGGGGTCGGCGGGGAGCTGTTTTTT	CASSLGPRGVGGELFF
TRBD2	TRBV9	TRBJ2-2	.	TGTGCCAGCAGCGCAGCGACTAGCGGGAGGGGAAGGAACACCGGGGAGCTGTTTTTT	CASSAATSGRGRNTGELFF
.	TRBV29-1	TRBJ2-7	.	TGCAGCGTTGAATCCCGCAGGGCTGGGGAGCAGTACTTC	CSVESRRAGEQYF
TRBD1	TRBV4-1	TRBJ1-5	few	TGCGCCAGCAGCCCACAGGGACAGGGTAAAGATCAGCCCCAGCATTTT	CASSPQGQGKDQPQHF
TRBD1	TRBV20-1	TRBJ1-2	many	TGCAGTGCTACACCGGGACAGGGAGTGTATGGCTACACCTTC	CSATPGQGVYGYTF
TRBD2	TRBV27	TRBJ2-1	many	TGTGCCAGCGTCGGCGGGGGGGCTTTCAATGAGCAGTTCTTC	CASVGGGAFNEQFF
.	TRBV4-1	TRBJ2-2	many	TGCGCCAGCAGCCAGGGTAACGCTCGTGGGGTCACCGGGGAGCTGTTTTTT	CASSQGNARGVTGELFF
.	TRBV4-2	TRBJ2-7	many	TGTGCCAGCAGCCAAGAGAGACTGGCCTACGAGCAGTACTTC	CASSQERLAYEQYF
.	TRBV2	TRBJ2-5	many	TGTGCCAGCAATCACAGGCAAGAGACCCAGTACTTC	CASNHRQETQYF
.	TRBV12-3/TRBV12-4	TRBJ2-3	.	TGTGCCAGCAGGCAGGGGTGGACAGATACGCAGTATTTT	CASRQGWTDTQYF
.	TRBV12-3/TRBV12-4	TRBJ2-1	.	TGTGCCAGCAGGACTTACAATGAGCAGTTCTTC	CASRTYNEQFF
TRBD2	TRBV10-3	TRBJ2-1	many	TGTGCCATCAGTGGTTCGGCGGGAGCCTACAATGAGCAGTTCTTC	CAISGSAGAYNEQFF
.	TRBV20-1	TRBJ2-2	.	TGCAGTGCTTCTGCGTACCCCAAGGCCGGGGAGCTGTTTTTT	CSASAYPKAGELFF
TRBD2	TRBV20-1	TRBJ2-5	many	TGCAGTGCTAGAGATCCTAGCGGGGGAAAAGAGACCCAGTACTTC	CSARDPSGGKETQYF
.	TRBV9	TRBJ1-4	.	TGTGCCAGCAGCGCGAACATCGGGGCAGGTGAAAAACTGTTTTTT	CASSANIGAGEKLFF
.	TRBV20-1	TRBJ1-1	few	TGCAGTGCCTACTCCGGTACTGAAGCTTTCTTT	CSAYSGTEAFF